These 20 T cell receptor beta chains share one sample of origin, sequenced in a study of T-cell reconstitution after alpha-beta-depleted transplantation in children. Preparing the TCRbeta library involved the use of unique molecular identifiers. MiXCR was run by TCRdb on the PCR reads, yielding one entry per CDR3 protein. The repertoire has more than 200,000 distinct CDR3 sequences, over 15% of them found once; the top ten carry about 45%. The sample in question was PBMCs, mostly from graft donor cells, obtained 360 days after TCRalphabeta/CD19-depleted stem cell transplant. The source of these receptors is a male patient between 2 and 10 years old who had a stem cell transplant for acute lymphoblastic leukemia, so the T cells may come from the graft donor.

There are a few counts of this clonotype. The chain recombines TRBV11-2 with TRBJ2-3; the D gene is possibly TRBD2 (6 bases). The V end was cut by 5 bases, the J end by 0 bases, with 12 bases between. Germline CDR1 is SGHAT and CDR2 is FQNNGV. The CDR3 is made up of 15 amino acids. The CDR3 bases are TGTGCCAGCAGCGCGACCGGGACTAGCACAGATACGCAGTATTTT. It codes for CASSATGTSTDTQYF.

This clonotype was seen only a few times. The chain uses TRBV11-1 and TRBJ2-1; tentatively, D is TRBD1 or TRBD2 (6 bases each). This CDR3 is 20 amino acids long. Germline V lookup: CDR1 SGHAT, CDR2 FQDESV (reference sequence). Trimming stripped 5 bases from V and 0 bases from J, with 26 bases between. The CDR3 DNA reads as TGTGCCAGCAGCCCAAGCGGTGGTTGGGGGCAGACTAGCTCCTACAATGAGCAGTTCTTC. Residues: CASSPSGGWGQTSSYNEQFF.

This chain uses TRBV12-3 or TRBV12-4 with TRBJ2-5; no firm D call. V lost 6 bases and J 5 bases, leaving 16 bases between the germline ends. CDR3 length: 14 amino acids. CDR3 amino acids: CASSLRLDRETQYF. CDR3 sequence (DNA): TGTGCCAGCAGCCTCAGACTCGACCGGGAGACCCAGTACTTC.

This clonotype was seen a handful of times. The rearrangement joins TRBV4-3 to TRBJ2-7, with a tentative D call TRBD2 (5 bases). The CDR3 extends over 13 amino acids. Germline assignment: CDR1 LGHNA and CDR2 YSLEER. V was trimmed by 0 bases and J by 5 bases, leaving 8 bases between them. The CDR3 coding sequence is TGCGCCAGCAGCCAAGATCGGAGGCACGAGCAGTACTTC. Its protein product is CASSQDRRHEQYF.

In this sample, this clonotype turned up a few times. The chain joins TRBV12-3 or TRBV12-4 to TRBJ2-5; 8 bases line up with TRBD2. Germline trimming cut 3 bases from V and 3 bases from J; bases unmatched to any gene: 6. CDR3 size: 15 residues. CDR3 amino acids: CASSLRGGTEETQYF. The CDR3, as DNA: TGTGCCAGCAGTTTGCGCGGGGGGACGGAAGAGACCCAGTACTTC.

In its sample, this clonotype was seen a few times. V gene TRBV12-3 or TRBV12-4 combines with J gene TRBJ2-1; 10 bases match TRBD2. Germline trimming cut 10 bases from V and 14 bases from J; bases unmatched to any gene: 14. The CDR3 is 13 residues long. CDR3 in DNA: TGTGCCACGTCGCCTGGGGGTAGCGGGGGGAAGTTCTTC. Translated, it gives CATSPGGSGGKFF.

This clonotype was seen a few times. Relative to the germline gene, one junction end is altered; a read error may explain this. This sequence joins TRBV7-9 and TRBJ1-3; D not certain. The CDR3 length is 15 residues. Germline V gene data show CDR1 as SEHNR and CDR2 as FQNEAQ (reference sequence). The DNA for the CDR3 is TGTGCCAGCAGCGTCCCAATCCTTCACACCCGCGGGATGCTTTTC. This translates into CASSVPILHTRGMLF. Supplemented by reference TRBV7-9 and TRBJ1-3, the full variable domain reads DTGVSQNPRHKITKRGQNVTFRCDPISEHNRLYWYRQTLGQGPEFLTYFQNEAQLEKSRLLSDRFSAERPKGSFSTLEIQRTEQGDSAMYLCASSVPILHTRGMLFGEGSWLTVV.

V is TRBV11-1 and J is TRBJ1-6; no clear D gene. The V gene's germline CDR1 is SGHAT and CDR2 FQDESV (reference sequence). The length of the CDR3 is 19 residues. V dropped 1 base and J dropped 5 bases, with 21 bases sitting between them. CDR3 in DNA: TGTGCCAGCAGCTTAGGGTGGCCACCAATGAAAGCAAATAATTCACCCCTCCACTTT. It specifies CASSLGWPPMKANNSPLHF.

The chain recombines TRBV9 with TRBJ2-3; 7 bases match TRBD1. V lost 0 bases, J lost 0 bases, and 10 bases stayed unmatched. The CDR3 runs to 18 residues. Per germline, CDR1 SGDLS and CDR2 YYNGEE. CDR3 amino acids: CASSVELPTGISTDTQYF. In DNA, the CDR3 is TGTGCCAGCAGCGTAGAGTTGCCGACAGGGATTAGCACAGATACGCAGTATTTT.

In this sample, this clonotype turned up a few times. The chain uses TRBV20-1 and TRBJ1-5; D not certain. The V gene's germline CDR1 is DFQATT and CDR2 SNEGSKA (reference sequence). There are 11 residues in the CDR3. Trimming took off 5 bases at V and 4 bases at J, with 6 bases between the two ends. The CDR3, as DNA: TGCAGTGCTTCCTCAAATCAGCCCCAGCATTTT. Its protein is CSASSNQPQHF.

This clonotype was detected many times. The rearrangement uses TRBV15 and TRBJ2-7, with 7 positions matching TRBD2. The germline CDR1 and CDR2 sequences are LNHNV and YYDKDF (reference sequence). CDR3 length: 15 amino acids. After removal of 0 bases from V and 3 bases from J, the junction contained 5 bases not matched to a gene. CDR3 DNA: TGTGCCACCAGCAGAGAGGGGGGGTCAAGCTACGAGCAGTACTTC. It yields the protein CATSREGGSSYEQYF.

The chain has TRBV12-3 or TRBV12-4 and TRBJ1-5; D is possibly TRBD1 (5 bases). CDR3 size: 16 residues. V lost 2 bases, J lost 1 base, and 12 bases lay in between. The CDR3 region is CASSLIRGPSNQPQHF. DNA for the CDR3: TGTGCCAGCAGTTTAATACGGGGACCGAGCAATCAGCCCCAGCATTTT.

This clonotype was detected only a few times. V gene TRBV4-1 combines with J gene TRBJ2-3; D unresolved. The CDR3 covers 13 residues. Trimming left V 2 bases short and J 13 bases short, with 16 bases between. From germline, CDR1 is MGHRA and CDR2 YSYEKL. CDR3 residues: CASSQHWDLRKYF. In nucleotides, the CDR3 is TGCGCCAGCAGCCAACACTGGGATCTAAGGAAGTATTTT.

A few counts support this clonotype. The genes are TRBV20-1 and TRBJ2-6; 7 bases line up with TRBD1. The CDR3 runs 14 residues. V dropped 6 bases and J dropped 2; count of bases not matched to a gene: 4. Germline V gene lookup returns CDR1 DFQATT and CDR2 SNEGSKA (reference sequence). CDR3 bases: TGCAGTGCCCCGGGGACAGCTGGGGCCAACGTCCTGACTTTC. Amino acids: CSAPGTAGANVLTF.

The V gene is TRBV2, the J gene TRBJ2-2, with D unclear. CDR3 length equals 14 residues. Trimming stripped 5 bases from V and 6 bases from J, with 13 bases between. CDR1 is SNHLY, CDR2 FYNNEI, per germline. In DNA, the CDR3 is TGTGCCAGCAGTCCGGTAGAGGTTCCCGGGGAGCTGTTTTTT. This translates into CASSPVEVPGELFF. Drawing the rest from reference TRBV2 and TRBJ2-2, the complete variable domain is EPEVTQTPSHQVTQMGQEVILRCVPISNHLYFYWYRQILGQKVEFLVSFYNNEISEKSEIFDDQFSVERPDGSNFTLKIRSTKLEDSAMYFCASSPVEVPGELFFGEGSRLTVL.

This CDR3 is CASYRVANTEAFF. CDR3 in DNA: TGTGCCAGCTACAGGGTGGCGAACACTGAAGCTTTCTTT. V usage is TRBV19 and J usage is TRBJ1-1; D perhaps matches TRBD1 (6 bases). This CDR3 comprises 13 residues. Germline V gene sequence: CDR1 LNHDA, CDR2 SQIVND (reference sequence). Between the trimmed V and J ends, which lost 9 bases and 1 base, there was a span of 12 bases.

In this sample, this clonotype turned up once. The CDR3 DNA is TGTGCCAGCAGCTTAGACGGGGGGACCGGCTACACCTTC. Protein product: CASSLDGGTGYTF. The chain links TRBV7-9 to TRBJ1-2, with D tentatively TRBD1 (5 bases). Germline V gene sequence: CDR1 SEHNR, CDR2 FQNEAQ (reference sequence). V was pared by 1 base and J by 8 bases, with 11 bases between. The CDR3 runs 13 residues.

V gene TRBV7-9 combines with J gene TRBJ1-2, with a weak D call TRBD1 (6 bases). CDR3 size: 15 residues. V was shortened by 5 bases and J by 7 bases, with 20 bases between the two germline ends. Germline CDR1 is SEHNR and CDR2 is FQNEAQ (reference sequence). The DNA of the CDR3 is TGTGCCAGCAGCCCATCTAGGGGGGGCATTGGTGGCTACACCTTC. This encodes CASSPSRGGIGGYTF.

CDR3 sequence: CASSLYRLATETQYF. The CDR3 DNA is TGTGCCAGCAGTCTATACAGACTAGCTACGGAGACCCAGTACTTC. The rearrangement uses TRBV12-3 or TRBV12-4 and TRBJ2-5; TRBD2 matches 7 bases. This CDR3 is built from 15 residues. The ends lost 5 bases at V and 5 bases at J; junction bases unmatched: 11.

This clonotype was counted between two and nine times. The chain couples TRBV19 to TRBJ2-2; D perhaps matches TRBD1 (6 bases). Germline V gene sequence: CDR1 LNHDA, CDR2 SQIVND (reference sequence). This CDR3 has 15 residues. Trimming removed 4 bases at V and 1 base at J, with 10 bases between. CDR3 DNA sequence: TGTGCCAGTAGTACCGCGACAGGGAACACCGGGGAGCTGTTTTTT. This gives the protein CASSTATGNTGELFF. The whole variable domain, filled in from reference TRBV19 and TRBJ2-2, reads DGGITQSPKYLFRKEGQNVTLSCEQNLNHDAMYWYRQDPGQGLRLIYYSQIVNDFQKGDIAEGYSVSREKKESFPLTVTSAQKNPTAFYLCASSTATGNTGELFFGEGSRLTVL.